This T cell receptor beta chain appears in the sequencing data of a study of tumor-infiltrating lymphocytes in primary liver carcinoma. Across the study: The cohort included men and women aged 30 to 69 years. T1-T3 N0M0 was the stage of the tumors, which were 4.2 to 10 cm across. Overall study findings and caveats: Tumors significantly exceeded blood in top-250-clone fraction (p = 0.039).

V was shortened by 0 bases and J by 0 bases, with 12 bases between the two germline ends. Looked up from germline, CDR1 is SGHNT and CDR2 is YYREEE (reference sequence). The CDR3 is made up of 16 amino acids. On this clonotype itself: What it recognizes is unknown. Being one base from a much bigger clone, this may be a read error.

Co-extraction of RNA and DNA was performed on about 18-30 mg of unsorted bulk tissue. With 500 ng total RNA as template and a constant-region primer, TCR beta cDNA was made. Libraries for TCR beta were built through three nested multiplex PCR rounds, which together made up a slightly modified ARM-PCR procedure. Rounds one and two of PCR, each of 10 cycles, were primed with TRBV1-TRBV30 forward primers and a C-beta reverse primer. TCRdb independently ran MiXCR on the multiplex PCR reads; one entry per CDR3 protein. This sample has 95,000 to 150,000 distinct CDR3 sequences, with 50% to 65% found just once.

The chain uses TRBV5-4 and TRBJ1-2; D is unclear. The sequence came from a woman aged 60 to 75 with primary liver carcinoma and hepatitis B virus infection. The sequencing sample was made of liver tumor tissue from sampling region 1. Subset denoted: tumor region T1, superior pole. The chain's CDR3 is CASSLAGINPNYGYTF. DNA of the CDR3: TGTGCCAGCAGCTTGGCTGGTATTAATCCTAACTATGGCTACACCTTC.